The 28 T cell receptor beta chains given below trace back to one sample, sequenced in a study of T-cell reconstitution after alpha-beta-depleted transplantation in children. Unique molecular identifiers were used to barcode this TCRbeta library. TCRdb re-called the PCR reads with MiXCR, one entry per CDR3 protein. This table holds 800,000 to 1,000,000 distinct CDR3 sequences, around 30% found once. This specimen consisted of PBMCs, mostly from graft donor cells, obtained 360 days after TCRalphabeta/CD19-depleted stem cell transplant. All receptors come from a boy under two years old who had a stem cell transplant for SCID, so the T cells may come from the graft donor.

The chain recombines TRBV12-3 or TRBV12-4 with TRBJ1-1; tentative D call: TRBD1 (5 bases). This CDR3 is 11 amino acids long. Trimming stripped 8 bases from V and 1 base from J, with 5 bases between. This chain's CDR3 is CASQGNTEAFF. The CDR3 bases are TGTGCCAGCCAGGGGAACACTGAAGCTTTCTTT.

This sequence joins TRBV6-5 and TRBJ2-3; TRBD1 aligns across 9 bases. The germline V gene has CDR1 MNHEY and CDR2 SVGAGI. V dropped 5 bases and J dropped 3; count of bases not matched to a gene: 9. The CDR3 consists of 16 residues. This CDR3 reads CASSIPPGQGTDTQYF. The CDR3 DNA follows: TGTGCCAGCAGTATACCCCCGGGACAGGGTACAGATACGCAGTATTTT.

This chain uses TRBV27 with TRBJ2-1, with 7 bases that match TRBD2. The CDR3 spans 17 residues. Looked up from germline, CDR1 is MNHEY and CDR2 is SMNVEV (reference sequence). V lost 1 base to trimming and J lost 5 bases; unmatched junction nucleotides: 11. This chain's CDR3 is CASSLYGPLAEHNEQFF. Written as DNA, the CDR3 is TGTGCCAGCAGTTTATATGGCCCCCTAGCGGAGCACAATGAGCAGTTCTTC.

CDR3 residues: CSVDSEQFF. The CDR3 DNA reads TGCAGCGTTGATTCTGAGCAGTTCTTC. This chain joins TRBV29-1 and TRBJ2-1; D is uncertain. The germline V and J ends were trimmed by 3 bases and 9 bases, with 3 bases remaining between them. Germline lookup yields CDR1 SQVTM and CDR2 ANQGSEA. The CDR3 contains 9 residues.

CDR3 sequence (DNA): TGTGCCAGCAGTCGACAGGGGGGGAACTATGGCTACACCTTC. It encodes CASSRQGGNYGYTF. The chain combines TRBV12-3 or TRBV12-4 with TRBJ1-2; 9 bases map to TRBD1. CDR3 size: 14 residues. The junction had 3 bases not matched to a gene; V was cut back by 5 bases and J by 2 bases.

The chain joins TRBV29-1 to TRBJ2-7, with D perhaps assigned TRBD1 or TRBD2 (5 bases each). Per the germline V gene, CDR1 is SQVTM and CDR2 is ANQGSEA. This CDR3 contains 13 residues. The ends were cut back, 3 bases at V and 4 bases at J, with 13 bases in the middle. DNA for the CDR3: TGCAGCGTTGATAAGGGAGAGGGGTACGAGCAGTACTTC. Residues: CSVDKGEGYEQYF.

The rearrangement links TRBV6-1 to TRBJ2-7; maybe TRBD1 (5 bases). V was clipped by 6 bases and J by 5 bases, with 17 bases between them. Germline lookup yields CDR1 MNHNS and CDR2 SASEGT. The CDR3 covers 14 residues. The CDR3: CASSRGQELDEQYF. Here the CDR3 DNA reads TGTGCCAGCAGCCGAGGACAAGAATTGGACGAGCAGTACTTC.

The chain combines TRBV12-3 or TRBV12-4 with TRBJ1-6; no firm D call. Trimming shortened V by 5 bases and J by 8 bases, and 16 bases separated the two germline ends. This CDR3 has 15 residues. This chain's CDR3 is CASSQNRWSDSPLHF. In DNA, the CDR3 is TGTGCCAGCAGTCAAAACCGATGGAGCGATTCACCCCTCCACTTT.

This clonotype has just a few counts. The rearrangement joins TRBV6-5 to TRBJ2-2, with D possibly being TRBD2 (5 bases). The germline V gene encodes CDR1 MNHEY and CDR2 SVGAGI. Trimming shortened V by 7 bases and J by 4 bases, and 22 bases separated the two germline ends. The CDR3 is 17 amino acids. The CDR3 protein is CASTSGISLSATGELFF. DNA for the CDR3: TGTGCCAGCACTTCGGGGATTTCCCTAAGCGCCACCGGGGAGCTGTTTTTT.

This clonotype appeared a few times. V usage is TRBV28 and J usage is TRBJ1-1; TRBD1 matches at 8 bases. Germline CDR1 reads MDHEN; CDR2 reads SYDVKM. The CDR3 runs to 11 residues. V lost 4 bases and J lost 10; bases outside the gene matches: 2. The CDR3 region is CASSSRGPAFF. CDR3 sequence (DNA): TGTGCCAGCAGTTCCAGGGGGCCAGCTTTCTTT.

The chain carries TRBV20-1 and TRBJ1-5; a possible D gene is TRBD1 (6 bases). The CDR3 length is 13 residues. Trimming removed 7 bases at V and 1 base at J, with 11 bases between. Germline CDR1 DFQATT, CDR2 SNEGSKA (reference sequence). CDR3 residues: CSVRGASNQPQHF. For the CDR3, the DNA is TGCAGTGTGCGGGGGGCAAGCAATCAGCCCCAGCATTTT.

A single count supports this clonotype. V is TRBV7-8 and J is TRBJ2-5, with 9 bases fitting TRBD2. Germline values: CDR1 SGHVS, CDR2 FQNEAQ. V lost 5 bases and J lost 4; bases outside the gene matches: 8. The CDR3 length is 15 residues. The CDR3 loop is CASSLPGTSLETQYF. For the CDR3, the DNA is TGTGCCAGCAGCCTCCCCGGGACTAGCTTAGAGACCCAGTACTTC.

This chain uses TRBV14 with TRBJ2-5; D unclear. CDR3 size: 15 residues. V dropped 1 base and J dropped 1 base, with 10 bases sitting between them. The V gene's germline CDR1 is SGHDN and CDR2 FVKESK. The CDR3 DNA follows: TGTGCCAGCAGCCAAGCCCTTACACTCCAAGAGACCCAGTACTTC. This gives the protein CASSQALTLQETQYF.

This clonotype was seen more than once but under ten times. The rearrangement links TRBV19 to TRBJ2-1, with a possible D match to TRBD2 (5 bases). From germline, CDR1 is LNHDA and CDR2 SQIVND (reference sequence). The ends were cut back, 4 bases at V and 4 bases at J, with 8 bases in the middle. The CDR3 sequence is 13 residues long. Written as DNA, the CDR3 is TGTGCCAGTAGTAACGCGGGTTACAATGAGCAGTTCTTC. It is translated as CASSNAGYNEQFF.

This clonotype has just a few counts. The V and J genes are TRBV10-3 and TRBJ2-1; 10 bases agree with TRBD2. V lost 5 bases and J lost 3; bases outside the gene matches: 4. This CDR3 region has 15 residues. Germline CDR1 reads ENHRY; CDR2 reads SYGVKD. The CDR3 nucleotides read TGTGCCATCAGTCCTAGCGGGGGAAACTACAATGAGCAGTTCTTC. Protein product: CAISPSGGNYNEQFF.

This clonotype appeared a few times. The rearrangement uses TRBV15 and TRBJ1-3; D perhaps matches TRBD1 (6 bases). The CDR3 runs 16 residues. CDR1 is LNHNV and CDR2 is YYDKDF in the germline V gene (reference sequence). V was cut by 5 bases and J by 0 bases, with 14 bases left in between. CDR3 coding DNA: TGTGCCACCAGCGCCTCGGACAGCATCTCTGGAAACACCATATATTTT. Translated: CATSASDSISGNTIYF.

The V gene is TRBV7-9, the J gene TRBJ2-1; 7 bases align to TRBD2. Germline V gene lookup returns CDR1 SEHNR and CDR2 FQNEAQ (reference sequence). V lost 3 bases and J lost 6; bases outside the gene matches: 8. CDR3 length equals 15 residues. The CDR3 nucleotides read TGTGCCAGCAGCTTCCTCCGCCCTAGCGGCAATGAGCAGTTCTTC. Amino acid sequence: CASSFLRPSGNEQFF.

The chain uses TRBV7-8 and TRBJ2-5, with 9 bases fitting TRBD1. CDR3 length: 15 residues. Trimming removed 5 bases from V and 1 base from J; junction bases left unmatched: 5. The germline V gene has CDR1 SGHVS and CDR2 FQNEAQ. CDR3: CASSRMDRGQETQYF. The CDR3 region has the DNA TGTGCCAGCAGCCGAATGGACAGGGGCCAAGAGACCCAGTACTTC.

The rearrangement joins TRBV12-3 or TRBV12-4 to TRBJ2-3, with 7 bases lining up with TRBD2. With 5 bases clipped from V and 3 bases from J, the junction kept 8 bases outside the gene matches. The CDR3 loop spans 15 amino acids. The CDR3 sequence is CASSPWGGRTDTQYF. The CDR3 nucleotides are TGTGCCAGCAGTCCCTGGGGGGGGAGGACAGATACGCAGTATTTT.

This clonotype was detected a few times. This chain joins TRBV5-1 and TRBJ1-4; tentatively, D is TRBD1 (5 bases). This CDR3 contains 15 residues. Trimming took off 3 bases at V and 7 bases at J, with 16 bases between the two ends. Germline-derived CDR1 and CDR2 are SGHRS and YFSETQ. This chain's CDR3 is CASSSEGLGSEKLFF. CDR3 in DNA: TGCGCCAGCAGCTCTGAGGGGTTGGGGAGTGAAAAACTGTTTTTT.

The chain employs TRBV7-9 and TRBJ2-2; D tentatively reads TRBD1 or TRBD2 (6 bases each). CDR1 and CDR2 (germline): SEHNR, FQNEAQ (reference sequence). V gave up 5 bases and J gave up 4 bases, with 20 bases separating them. The CDR3 loop spans 17 amino acids. This CDR3 reads CASSAASTGARTGELFF. CDR3 bases: TGTGCCAGCAGCGCAGCTTCGACGGGGGCCCGCACCGGGGAGCTGTTTTTT.

The chain combines TRBV20-1 with TRBJ1-2; no definite D call. Germline loops: CDR1 DFQATT, CDR2 SNEGSKA (reference sequence). The CDR3 runs to 12 residues. V was shortened by 7 bases and J by 1 base, with 10 bases between the two germline ends. The CDR3 here is CSVPADNYGYTF. The CDR3 coding sequence is TGCAGTGTTCCCGCAGATAACTATGGCTACACCTTC.

The chain uses TRBV12-3 or TRBV12-4 and TRBJ2-1; D is uncertain. V gave up 7 bases and J gave up 13 bases, with 26 bases separating them. The CDR3 runs to 15 residues. CDR3 coding DNA: TGTGCCAGCACCCCGACTCAACACCAGACAATTAAACAGTTCTTC. As protein: CASTPTQHQTIKQFF.

The chain has TRBV7-2 and TRBJ2-7, with D possibly TRBD2 on 6 matching bases. V lost 4 bases and J 3 bases, leaving 13 bases between the germline ends. This CDR3 region has 14 residues. The germline V gene has CDR1 SGHTA and CDR2 FQGNSA. The CDR3 region has the DNA TGTGCCAGCAGCTCTAATGCGGGGAACTACGAGCAGTACTTC. Its protein product is CASSSNAGNYEQYF. The entire variable domain, with the rest obtained from reference TRBV7-2 and TRBJ2-7, is as follows: GAGVSQSPSNKVTEKGKDVELRCDPISGHTALYWYRQSLGQGLEFLIYFQGNSAPDKSGLPSDRFSAERTGGSVSTLTIQRTQQEDSAVYLCASSSNAGNYEQYFGPGTRLTVT.

This clonotype has a handful of counts. V gene TRBV9 combines with J gene TRBJ1-3; D might be TRBD1 (6 bases). The germline CDR1 and CDR2 sequences are SGDLS and YYNGEE. V was trimmed by 0 bases and J by 2 bases, leaving 9 bases between them. The CDR3 spans 15 residues. Written as DNA, the CDR3 is TGTGCCAGCAGCGTAGTGCAGGGGCCTGGAAACACCATATATTTT. Protein: CASSVVQGPGNTIYF.

This chain uses TRBV20-1 with TRBJ1-1, with TRBD1 matching 7 bases. This CDR3 has 14 amino acids. V gave up 6 bases and J gave up 8 bases; unmatched junction bases: 15. Per the germline V gene, CDR1 is DFQATT and CDR2 is SNEGSKA (reference sequence). The CDR3 reads CSAREDTGVSEAFF. The CDR3 DNA sequence: TGCAGTGCCCGAGAAGATACAGGGGTGAGCGAAGCTTTCTTT.

This clonotype was detected ten times or more. The V gene is TRBV13, the J gene TRBJ2-2; TRBD1 aligns across 8 bases. Germline loops: CDR1 PRHDT, CDR2 FYEKMQ (reference sequence). CDR3 length: 15 amino acids. V was clipped by 5 bases and J by 6 bases; unmatched bases: 8. CDR3 in DNA: TGTGCCAGCAGCCAACACAACAGGGGGGCCGGGGAGCTGTTTTTT. Encoded protein: CASSQHNRGAGELFF. The whole variable domain, filled in from reference TRBV13 and TRBJ2-2, reads AAGVIQSPRHLIKEKRETATLKCYPIPRHDTVYWYQQGPGQDPQFLISFYEKMQSDKGSIPDRFSAQQFSDYHSELNMSSLELGDSALYFCASSQHNRGAGELFFGEGSRLTVL.

This clonotype was seen at least ten times. The chain couples TRBV6-2 or TRBV6-3 to TRBJ2-5; 7 bases agree with TRBD2. Germline CDR1 MNHEY, CDR2 SVGEGT. This CDR3 comprises 15 residues. J was trimmed by 6 bases and V by 0 bases; bases with no gene match: 7. Here the CDR3 reads CASSYSRLAEKTQYF. In DNA, the CDR3 is TGTGCCAGCAGTTACTCGAGACTAGCAGAAAAGACCCAGTACTTC.